The 32 T cell receptor beta chains below come from one sample, sequenced in a study of T cells in Graves' hyperthyroidism and ophthalmopathy. Amplification of TCR beta CDR3 regions was performed using RNA transcripts as template. The HTBI primer set drove a first-round RT-PCR of the TCR CDR3. TCRdb reprocessed the multiplex PCR reads with MiXCR, giving one entry per CDR3 protein. The repertoire has roughly 400,000 distinct CDR3 sequences, less than 20% of them found once; the top ten carry roughly a quarter. Sequenced input: blood. The receptors come from a woman aged 18 to 35 with Graves' hyperthyroidism that later progressed to Graves' ophthalmopathy.

CDR3: CSVEEDVNYGYTF. The CDR3 nucleotides read TGCAGCGTTGAAGAGGACGTTAACTATGGCTACACCTTC. This chain uses TRBV29-1 with TRBJ1-2; unclear D gene. CDR1 SQVTM and CDR2 ANQGSEA come from the germline V gene. The CDR3 has 13 residues. V shed 0 bases and J shed 1 base, with 6 bases lying between them.

This chain connects TRBV7-6 to TRBJ1-5, with TRBD1 identical over 8 bases. The V gene end was trimmed by 1 base and the J gene end by 6 bases; junction bases not matched to a gene: 8. The CDR3 totals 16 residues. Looked up from germline, CDR1 is SGHVS and CDR2 is FNYEAQ. The CDR3 region is CASSLVPGGIGQPQHF. CDR3 DNA: TGTGCCAGCAGCTTAGTTCCAGGGGGCATAGGTCAGCCCCAGCATTTT.

This clonotype was seen repeatedly, ten times or more. V gene TRBV5-4 combines with J gene TRBJ2-3, with no clear D. Trimming stripped 0 bases from V and 2 bases from J, with 4 bases between. Germline V lookup: CDR1 SGHNT, CDR2 YYREEE (reference sequence). The CDR3 covers 13 residues. The CDR3 region is CASSLEHTDTQYF. The CDR3, as DNA: TGTGCCAGCAGCTTGGAACACACAGATACGCAGTATTTT.

This clonotype was seen repeatedly, ten times or more. V and J are TRBV20-1 and TRBJ2-7; D may be TRBD1 (6 bases). The CDR3 extends over 16 amino acids. Germline-derived CDR1 and CDR2 are DFQATT and SNEGSKA (reference sequence). The ends were cut back, 5 bases at V and 3 bases at J, with 23 bases in the middle. CDR3 loop: CSAPNFRTVKHYEQYF. In nucleotides, the CDR3 is TGCAGTGCTCCGAACTTCAGGACAGTAAAACACTACGAGCAGTACTTC.

This clonotype was counted many times. The V and J genes are TRBV19 and TRBJ1-5; 9 bases are shared with TRBD1. Germline lookup yields CDR1 LNHDA and CDR2 SQIVND (reference sequence). After removal of 6 bases from V and 2 bases from J, the junction contained 11 bases not matched to a gene. The CDR3 is made up of 17 amino acids. As DNA, the CDR3 is TGTGCCAGTAGCGACGAACAGGGGGCCTGGGGCAATCAGCCCCAGCATTTT. Translated, it gives CASSDEQGAWGNQPQHF.

This clonotype was counted at least ten times. V gene TRBV10-3 combines with J gene TRBJ2-5; 7 nucleotides agree with TRBD1. The germline V gene has CDR1 ENHRY and CDR2 SYGVKD. The CDR3 sequence is 13 residues long. Trimming removed 6 bases from V and 4 bases from J; junction bases left unmatched: 5. The CDR3 loop is CAIRDRALETQYF. The CDR3 DNA reads as TGTGCCATCAGAGACAGGGCCTTAGAGACCCAGTACTTC.

The sample holds many counts of this clonotype. The rearrangement links TRBV10-3 to TRBJ2-7; D perhaps matches TRBD2 (6 bases). This CDR3 contains 18 residues. V lost 4 bases and J lost 1, with 23 bases in between. Germline CDR1 reads ENHRY; CDR2 reads SYGVKD. The CDR3 DNA reads as TGTGCCATCAGTGGAGCTAGCGAAGTCGTCCGCCGGTCCTACGAGCAGTACTTC. Amino acids: CAISGASEVVRRSYEQYF.

A remark on this clonotype: The CDR3 end shows no conserved phenylalanine or tryptophan, and so a read error is likely. The V call is TRBV9, the J call TRBJ2-5; 8 nucleotides align to TRBD1. Unmatched junction bases numbered 0, after V lost 2 bases and J lost 3 bases. The CDR3 has 13 amino acids. The V gene's germline CDR1 is SGDLS and CDR2 YYNGEE. The CDR3: CASSVGQEETQYL. As DNA, the CDR3 is TGTGCCAGCAGCGTGGGACAGGAAGAGACCCAGTACCTC.

There are a few counts of this clonotype. The V call is TRBV19, the J call TRBJ1-1; unclear D gene. Trimming pared 6 bases from V and 3 bases from J, leaving 11 bases between. The V gene's germline CDR1 is LNHDA and CDR2 SQIVND (reference sequence). The CDR3 length is 13 residues. CDR3 nucleotides: TGTGCCAGTAGCGACGCCCAGGACACTGAAGCTTTCTTT. It codes for CASSDAQDTEAFF.

This chain links TRBV20-1 with TRBJ1-5; D is unresolved. Germline CDR1 and CDR2: DFQATT and SNEGSKA (reference sequence). The ends were cut back, 4 bases at V and 7 bases at J, with 26 bases in the middle. This CDR3 contains 17 residues. CDR3 in DNA: TGCAGTGCTACCGAAAAAAGGACGGCTACTCGAAGGCAGCCCCAGCATTTT. As protein: CSATEKRTATRRQPQHF.

The sample holds many counts of this clonotype. The CDR3 spells CASRLLAGTYNEQFF. In nucleotides, the CDR3 is TGTGCCAGCAGGTTACTAGCGGGAACCTACAATGAGCAGTTCTTC. The rearrangement links TRBV2 to TRBJ2-1, with 10 bases aligning to TRBD2. This CDR3 has 15 amino acids. Germline lookup yields CDR1 SNHLY and CDR2 FYNNEI. V gave up 6 bases and J gave up 2 bases; unmatched junction bases: 4.

The sample holds a few counts of this clonotype. J is TRBJ1-2 and V is TRBV20-1; D is unresolved. V lost 6 bases and J 5 bases, leaving 22 bases between the germline ends. CDR1 DFQATT and CDR2 SNEGSKA come from the germline V gene (reference sequence). There are 15 residues in the CDR3. CDR3 DNA sequence: TGCAGTGCCCCCGACCGGGTAGGGTTGAGATATGGCTACACCTTC. It specifies CSAPDRVGLRYGYTF.

The rearrangement joins TRBV6-1 to TRBJ2-2; no definite D call. Germline V gene sequence: CDR1 MNHNS, CDR2 SASEGT. Trimming left V 2 bases short and J 4 bases short, with 11 bases between. The CDR3 consists of 15 residues. The CDR3 nucleotides are TGTGCCAGCAGTGAATATGTCGTCAGCACCGGGGAGCTGTTTTTT. Residues: CASSEYVVSTGELFF.

This clonotype has at least ten counts. V and J are TRBV20-1 and TRBJ2-3; TRBD1 might be the D (5 bases). Trimming pared 0 bases from V and 0 bases from J, leaving 10 bases between. Germline CDR1 reads DFQATT; CDR2 reads SNEGSKA (reference sequence). The CDR3 has 15 amino acids. CDR3 DNA sequence: TGCAGTGCTAGAGATTCAGGGAAAAGCACAGATACGCAGTATTTT. Translated: CSARDSGKSTDTQYF.

In this sample, this clonotype turned up many times. This chain connects TRBV27 to TRBJ2-7, with D possibly TRBD1 on 5 matching bases. CDR1 MNHEY and CDR2 SMNVEV come from the germline V gene (reference sequence). The CDR3 is 14 amino acids. Deletions cut 3 bases from V and 2 bases from J, with 11 bases between. The CDR3 protein is CASSFDRLTYEQYF. Written as DNA, the CDR3 is TGTGCCAGCAGTTTCGACAGACTTACCTACGAGCAGTACTTC.

The chain is built from TRBV28 and TRBJ1-2, with 8 nucleotides matching TRBD1. This CDR3 has 15 amino acids. Germline V CDR1 and CDR2: MDHEN, SYDVKM. The V segment lost 2 bases and the J segment 7 bases; nucleotides outside the gene matches: 9. The CDR3 reads CASSLSPTGVVGYTF. The CDR3 nucleotides read TGTGCCAGCAGTTTAAGCCCGACAGGGGTTGTTGGCTACACCTTC.

This clonotype was observed a handful of times. The chain couples TRBV20-1 to TRBJ1-3; TRBD1 agrees at 7 bases. With V trimmed by 6 bases and J by 4 bases, 6 bases remained unmatched. CDR3 length: 13 residues. The V gene's germline CDR1 is DFQATT and CDR2 SNEGSKA (reference sequence). DNA of the CDR3: TGCAGTGCCCACAGGGGTACCGGAAACACCATATATTTT. This codes for CSAHRGTGNTIYF.

The DNA of the CDR3 is TGTGCCACCAGTGAGGGGGCGGGGGCCGGCGATGAGCAGTTCTTC. It yields the protein CATSEGAGAGDEQFF. This chain links TRBV24-1 with TRBJ2-1; D might be TRBD2 (7 bases). Germline lookup yields CDR1 KGHDR and CDR2 SFDVKD. The V end lost 4 bases, the J end lost 8 bases, and 17 bases lay between the germline ends. This CDR3 is 15 amino acids long.

The chain combines TRBV30 with TRBJ2-3, with 8 nucleotides matching TRBD2. The CDR3 contains 17 residues. Germline trimming cut 2 bases from V and 4 bases from J; bases unmatched to any gene: 14. CDR1 and CDR2 (germline): GTSNPN, SVGIG (reference sequence). The CDR3 region has the DNA TGTGCCTGGAGTTTTCCAGCGGGAGTAAGGGTCGCAGATACGCAGTATTTT. Protein: CAWSFPAGVRVADTQYF.

With regard to this clonotype: This may be a read error, as it is one base from a much larger clone. V is TRBV5-1 and J is TRBJ1-2, with no clear D. The germline CDR1 and CDR2 sequences are SGHRS and YFSETQ. The length of the CDR3 is 16 residues. The CDR3 spells CASSLDQSFTNYGFTF. The CDR3 nucleotides are TGCGCCAGCAGCTTGGATCAGAGCTTCACTAACTATGGCTTCACCTTC.

This clonotype was detected many times. The chain carries TRBV7-8 and TRBJ2-1, with a possible D match to TRBD2 (6 bases). The CDR3 is 14 amino acids. Germline V gene lookup returns CDR1 SGHVS and CDR2 FQNEAQ. V lost 7 bases and J 0 bases, leaving 10 bases between the germline ends. In nucleotides, the CDR3 is TGTGCCAGCACCAGGACTAACTCCTACAATGAGCAGTTCTTC. Translating gives CASTRTNSYNEQFF. The entire variable domain, with the rest obtained from reference TRBV7-8 and TRBJ2-1, is as follows: GAGVSQSPRYKVAKRGQDVALRCDPISGHVSLFWYQQALGQGPEFLTYFQNEAQLDKSGLPSDRFFAERPEGSVSTLKIQRTQQEDSAVYLCASTRTNSYNEQFFGPGTRLTVL.

This chain links TRBV6-1 with TRBJ2-3; 8 bases are shared with TRBD1. J gave up 4 bases and V 6 bases, and 6 bases lay outside the gene matches. This CDR3 contains 14 residues. Germline CDR1 MNHNS, CDR2 SASEGT. The CDR3 nucleotides read TGTGCCAGCAGGCCCAGGGGGCAGGCAGATACGCAGTATTTT. Translating gives CASRPRGQADTQYF.

The rearrangement uses TRBV15 and TRBJ1-2; 7 bases align to TRBD1. Trimming removed 1 base from V and 6 bases from J; junction bases left unmatched: 8. Per the germline V gene, CDR1 is LNHNV and CDR2 is YYDKDF (reference sequence). This CDR3 comprises 15 residues. The CDR3: CATSRGGTAFDGYTF. The DNA of the CDR3 is TGTGCCACCAGCAGAGGCGGGACAGCTTTCGATGGCTACACCTTC. The complete variable domain, with remaining parts taken from reference TRBV15 and TRBJ1-2, reads DAMVIQNPRYQVTQFGKPVTLSCSQTLNHNVMYWYQQKSSQAPKLLFHYYDKDFNNEADTPDNFQSRRPNTSFCFLDIRSPGLGDTAMYLCATSRGGTAFDGYTFGSGTRLTVV.

This chain links TRBV29-1 with TRBJ1-1; TRBD1 matches 9 bases. From germline, CDR1 is SQVTM and CDR2 ANQGSEA. The CDR3 runs 14 residues. Trimming took 6 bases from V and 1 from J; bases not matched to a gene: 6. This CDR3 is CSVTQGARNTEAFF. The CDR3 bases are TGCAGCGTAACACAGGGGGCGCGGAACACTGAAGCTTTCTTT.

This clonotype has at least ten counts. The CDR3 DNA sequence: TGTGCCAGCAGTCGACAGGGTGGAAACACCATATATTTT. This codes for CASSRQGGNTIYF. The chain carries TRBV6-1 and TRBJ1-3, with 7 bases fitting TRBD1. The V segment lost 5 bases and the J segment 3 bases; nucleotides outside the gene matches: 1. This CDR3 is built from 13 residues. Germline-derived CDR1 and CDR2 are MNHNS and SASEGT.

This clonotype has at least ten counts. The rearrangement uses TRBV6-2 or TRBV6-3 and TRBJ2-1; D may be TRBD2 (5 bases). The CDR3 spans 12 residues. Germline loops: CDR1 MNHEY, CDR2 SVGEGT. The V end was cut by 5 bases, the J end by 9 bases, with 11 bases between. DNA of the CDR3: TGTGCCAGCAGTGACGCTAGCTTTGAGCAGTTCTTC. This encodes CASSDASFEQFF.

This clonotype has ten or more counts. The V gene is TRBV2, the J gene TRBJ1-6; 8 nucleotides match TRBD1. The trim removed 4 bases at V and 7 bases at J, leaving 6 bases unmatched. The CDR3 loop spans 15 amino acids. Per the germline V gene, CDR1 is SNHLY and CDR2 is FYNNEI. Written as DNA, the CDR3 is TGTGCCAGCAGTGGCCGACAGGGGCCGAATTCACCCCTCCACTTT. It yields the protein CASSGRQGPNSPLHF.

This clonotype has at least ten counts. V is TRBV13 and J is TRBJ2-7; 7 bases match TRBD1. J gave up 3 bases and V 5 bases, and 7 bases lay outside the gene matches. Per the germline V gene, CDR1 is PRHDT and CDR2 is FYEKMQ (reference sequence). This CDR3 comprises 14 residues. The CDR3 coding sequence is TGTGCCAGCAGCCCCCGGACAGGTTTCTACGAGCAGTACTTC. Translated, it gives CASSPRTGFYEQYF.

The sample holds a few counts of this clonotype. The rearrangement joins TRBV18 to TRBJ2-1; possible D gene TRBD2, 6 bases. V was shortened by 3 bases and J by 9 bases, with 18 bases between the two germline ends. The germline gives CDR1 KGHSH, CDR2 LQKENI. CDR3 length: 15 residues. The CDR3 DNA reads as TGTGCCAGCTCACCGCGCGGGATCTCGGAGACTGAGCAGTTCTTC. Its protein is CASSPRGISETEQFF.

At least ten counts were recorded for this clonotype. The chain has TRBV28 and TRBJ2-2, with TRBD1 matching over 7 bases. In germline, CDR1 is MDHEN, CDR2 SYDVKM. This CDR3 contains 15 residues. Trimming at V came to 5 bases and at J to 4 bases, leaving 7 bases not matched to a gene. CDR3 sequence (DNA): TGTGCCAGCAGTCAGACAGGGCGCGCCACCGGGGAGCTGTTTTTT. Protein sequence: CASSQTGRATGELFF.

This clonotype was found many times. V gene TRBV18 combines with J gene TRBJ2-7, with D possibly being TRBD2 (5 bases). The length of the CDR3 is 16 residues. Trimming cost V 2 bases and J 2 bases, with 16 bases left between them. Germline CDR1 reads KGHSH; CDR2 reads LQKENI. In nucleotides, the CDR3 is TGTGCCAGCTCACCAGTTGCGGGTGACCGCACCTACGAGCAGTACTTC. This gives the protein CASSPVAGDRTYEQYF.

The sample holds many counts of this clonotype. The chain employs TRBV30 and TRBJ2-5; 9 nucleotides align to TRBD2. The CDR3 contains 15 residues. The germline V gene has CDR1 GTSNPN and CDR2 SVGIG (reference sequence). V dropped 0 bases and J dropped 5; count of bases not matched to a gene: 7. CDR3 coding DNA: TGTGCCTGGAGTGTGGATAGCGGGAGCGGTGAGACCCAGTACTTC. Protein: CAWSVDSGSGETQYF.